The next 8 T cell receptor beta chains were all read from a single sample in a study of control samples from healthy donors and cancer patients. Generated by immunoSEQ multiplex PCR, the TCRdb table keeps only in-frame clones and is missing some. The data show fewer than 80,000 clones, 90% seen once. The sequencing sample was made of PBMCs. Receptors were obtained from a man in his sixties with colorectal cancer.

Only a few counts were recorded for this clone. The rearrangement uses TRBV6-4 and TRBJ2-5, with D possibly called TRBD1 or TRBD2 (6 bases each). Germline V gives CDR1 MRHNA, CDR2 SNTAGT. V lost 8 bases and J 5 bases, leaving 21 bases between the germline ends. The CDR3 totals 15 residues. CDR3 DNA sequence: TGTGCCAGCCCGGTCGGGGGCTCCCGTATGGAGACCCAGTACTTC. It encodes CASPVGGSRMETQYF.

The gene calls are TRBV14 and TRBJ1-4; a possible D gene is TRBD1 (5 bases). The germline V gene has CDR1 SGHDN and CDR2 FVKESK. The CDR3 has 14 amino acids. Trimming left V 6 bases short and J 7 bases short, with 15 bases between. The CDR3 spells CASSTTGGREKLFF. In DNA, the CDR3 is TGTGCCAGCAGTACTACAGGAGGGCGTGAAAAACTGTTTTTT.

This chain uses TRBV5-1 with TRBJ2-7; D gene unclear. Germline V gene data show CDR1 as SGHRS and CDR2 as YFSETQ. Trimming took 4 bases from V and 3 from J, leaving 11 bases between them. CDR3 length equals 13 residues. The DNA of the CDR3 is TGCGCCAGCAGCGTTCAAGTCAACTACGAGCAGTACTTC. Protein sequence: CASSVQVNYEQYF. Drawing the rest from reference TRBV5-1 and TRBJ2-7, the complete variable domain is KAGVTQTPRYLIKTRGQQVTLSCSPISGHRSVSWYQQTPGQGLQFLFEYFSETQRNKGNFPGRFSGRQFSNSRSEMNVSTLELGDSALYLCASSVQVNYEQYFGPGTRLTVT.

The J gene is TRBJ2-1, the V gene TRBV9; D is unresolved. V was cut by 4 bases and J by 5 bases, with 19 bases left in between. The CDR3 is made up of 16 amino acids. Germline CDR1 reads SGDLS; CDR2 reads YYNGEE. CDR3 coding DNA: TGTGCCAGCAGCAAATTAGATTCTATCTACGACAATGAGCAGTTCTTC. Its translation: CASSKLDSIYDNEQFF.

CDR3 sequence: CASSQDRGGGEQYF. CDR3 in DNA: TGTGCCAGCAGCCAAGACCGGGGCGGGGGCGAGCAGTACTTC. The chain couples TRBV5-4 to TRBJ2-7, with 7 bases matching TRBD2. The CDR3 contains 14 residues. The junction had 10 bases not matched to a gene; V was cut back by 4 bases and J by 6 bases. The germline CDR1 and CDR2 sequences are SGHNT and YYREEE (reference sequence). The full variable domain, in which reference TRBV5-4 and TRBJ2-7 provide the parts outside the CDR3, is ETGVTQSPTHLIKTRGQQVTLRCSSQSGHNTVSWYQQALGQGPQFIFQYYREEENGRGNFPPRFSGLQFPNYSSELNVNALELDDSALYLCASSQDRGGGEQYFGPGTRLTVT.

The V gene is TRBV9, the J gene TRBJ1-3; TRBD1 matches 9 bases. In germline, CDR1 is SGDLS, CDR2 YYNGEE. This CDR3 spans 14 amino acids. Trimming cost V 2 bases and J 7 bases; bases outside gene matches: 4. CDR3: CASSVGTGSNTIYF. The CDR3 DNA reads TGTGCCAGCAGCGTTGGGACAGGGTCGAACACCATATATTTT. Full variable domain (missing parts from reference TRBV9 and TRBJ1-3): DSGVTQTPKHLITATGQRVTLRCSPRSGDLSVYWYQQSLDQGLQFLIQYYNGEERAKGNILERFSAQQFPDLHSELNLSSLELGDSALYFCASSVGTGSNTIYFGEGSWLTVV.

The rearrangement links TRBV9 to TRBJ1-2, with 10 nucleotides matching TRBD1. Germline values: CDR1 SGDLS, CDR2 YYNGEE. V dropped 3 bases and J dropped 7; count of bases not matched to a gene: 3. This CDR3 is built from 13 residues. CDR3 sequence: CASSGQGAGGYTF. CDR3 nucleotide sequence: TGTGCCAGCAGCGGACAGGGGGCGGGTGGCTACACCTTC.

This sequence joins TRBV20-1 and TRBJ1-1, with 10 bases lining up with TRBD1. The CDR3 runs to 14 residues. Germline V CDR1 and CDR2: DFQATT, SNEGSKA (reference sequence). V lost 4 bases to trimming and J lost 6 bases; unmatched junction nucleotides: 8. For the CDR3, the DNA is TGCAGTGCTAATGACAGGGGGCGGTTGGCTGAAGCTTTCTTT. It specifies CSANDRGRLAEAFF.